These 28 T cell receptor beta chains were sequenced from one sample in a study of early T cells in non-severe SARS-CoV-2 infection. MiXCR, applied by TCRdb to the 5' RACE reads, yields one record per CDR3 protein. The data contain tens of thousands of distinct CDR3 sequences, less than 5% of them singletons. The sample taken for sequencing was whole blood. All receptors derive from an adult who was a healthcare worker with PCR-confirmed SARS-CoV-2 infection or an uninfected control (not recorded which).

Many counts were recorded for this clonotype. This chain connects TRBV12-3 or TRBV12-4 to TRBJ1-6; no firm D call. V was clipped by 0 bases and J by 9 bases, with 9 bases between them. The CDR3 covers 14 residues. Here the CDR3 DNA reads TGTGCCAGCAGTTTAGCAGGGAAGAGTTCACCCCTCCACTTT. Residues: CASSLAGKSSPLHF.

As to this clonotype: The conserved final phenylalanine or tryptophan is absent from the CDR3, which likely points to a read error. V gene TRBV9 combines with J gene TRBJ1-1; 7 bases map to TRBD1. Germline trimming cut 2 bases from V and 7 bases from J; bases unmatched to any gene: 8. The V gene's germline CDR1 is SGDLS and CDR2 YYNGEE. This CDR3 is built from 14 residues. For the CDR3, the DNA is TGTGCCAGCAGCGTTAACTACAGGGGTAGTGAAGCTTTCTTA. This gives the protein CASSVNYRGSEAFL.

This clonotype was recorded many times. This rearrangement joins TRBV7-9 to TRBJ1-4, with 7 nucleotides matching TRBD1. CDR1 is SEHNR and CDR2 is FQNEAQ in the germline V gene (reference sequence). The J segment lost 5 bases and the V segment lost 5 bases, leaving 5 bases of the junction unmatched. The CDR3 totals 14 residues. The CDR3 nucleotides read TGTGCCAGCAGCATCCGGGACAGAAATGAAAAACTGTTTTTT. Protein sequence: CASSIRDRNEKLFF.

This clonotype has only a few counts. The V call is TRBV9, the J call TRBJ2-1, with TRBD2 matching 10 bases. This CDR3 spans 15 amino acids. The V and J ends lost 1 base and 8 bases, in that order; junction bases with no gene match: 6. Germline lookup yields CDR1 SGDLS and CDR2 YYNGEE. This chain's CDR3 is CASSVTSGRAYEQFF. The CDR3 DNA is TGTGCCAGCAGCGTAACGAGCGGGAGGGCCTATGAGCAGTTCTTC.

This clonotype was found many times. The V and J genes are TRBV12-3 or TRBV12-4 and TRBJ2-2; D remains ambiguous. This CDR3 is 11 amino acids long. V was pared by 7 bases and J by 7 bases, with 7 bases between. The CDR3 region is CASNRGGELFF. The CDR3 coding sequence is TGTGCCAGCAACCGCGGCGGGGAGCTGTTTTTT.

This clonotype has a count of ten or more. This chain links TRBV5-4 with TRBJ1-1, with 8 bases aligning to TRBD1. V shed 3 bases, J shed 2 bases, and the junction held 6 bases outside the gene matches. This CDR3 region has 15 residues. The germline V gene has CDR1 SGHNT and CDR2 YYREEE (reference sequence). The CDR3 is CASSYRQGTNTEAFF. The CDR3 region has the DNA TGTGCCAGCAGCTACAGACAGGGGACAAACACTGAAGCTTTCTTT. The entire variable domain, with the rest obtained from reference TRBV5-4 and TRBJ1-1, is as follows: ETGVTQSPTHLIKTRGQQVTLRCSSQSGHNTVSWYQQALGQGPQFIFQYYREEENGRGNFPPRFSGLQFPNYSSELNVNALELDDSALYLCASSYRQGTNTEAFFGQGTRLTVV.

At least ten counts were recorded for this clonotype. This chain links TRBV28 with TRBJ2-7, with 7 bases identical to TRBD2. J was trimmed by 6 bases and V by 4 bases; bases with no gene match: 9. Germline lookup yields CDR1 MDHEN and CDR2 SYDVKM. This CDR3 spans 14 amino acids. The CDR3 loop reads CASSSPFPGGEQYF. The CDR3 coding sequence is TGTGCCAGCAGTTCCCCTTTTCCGGGAGGCGAGCAGTACTTC.

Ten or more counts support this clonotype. The CDR3 coding sequence is TGCAGTGCTGGGTCGCTAGCGGGAGGAGAGCAGTACTTC. The encoded protein is CSAGSLAGGEQYF. The chain combines TRBV20-1 with TRBJ2-7, with 11 positions matching TRBD2. The J segment lost 7 bases and the V segment lost 5 bases, leaving 7 bases of the junction unmatched. The CDR3 totals 13 residues. Germline assignment: CDR1 DFQATT and CDR2 SNEGSKA (reference sequence).

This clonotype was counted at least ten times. In DNA form, the CDR3 reads TGTGCCAGCCGCCGGCGGGCGACAGGGAGTGAAAAACTGTTTTTT. Translated: CASRRRATGSEKLFF. The chain combines TRBV6-7 with TRBJ1-4; 7 bases are a match to TRBD1. TRBV6-7 is identified as an open reading frame with a role that is uncertain. The CDR3 spans 15 residues. The trim removed 8 bases at V and 7 bases at J, leaving 13 bases unmatched.

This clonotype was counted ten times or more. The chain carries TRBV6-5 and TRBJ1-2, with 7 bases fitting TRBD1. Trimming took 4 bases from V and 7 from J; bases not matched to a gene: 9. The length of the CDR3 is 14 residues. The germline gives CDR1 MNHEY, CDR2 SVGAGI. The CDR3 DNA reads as TGTGCCAGCAGTTCCCGTGAGGGGGCGAGTGGCTACACCTTC. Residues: CASSSREGASGYTF.

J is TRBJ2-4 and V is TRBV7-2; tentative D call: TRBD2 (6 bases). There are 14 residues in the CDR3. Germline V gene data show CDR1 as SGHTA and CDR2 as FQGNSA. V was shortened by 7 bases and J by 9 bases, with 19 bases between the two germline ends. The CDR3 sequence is CASTLDYIQGIQYF. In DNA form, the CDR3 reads TGTGCCAGCACCCTGGACTATATCCAAGGCATTCAGTACTTC.

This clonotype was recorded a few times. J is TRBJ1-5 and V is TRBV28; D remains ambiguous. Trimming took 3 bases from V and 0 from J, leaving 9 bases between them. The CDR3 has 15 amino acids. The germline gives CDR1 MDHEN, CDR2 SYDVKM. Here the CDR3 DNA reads TGTGCCAGCAGTTTTATGCGGTATAGCAATCAGCCCCAGCATTTT. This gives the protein CASSFMRYSNQPQHF. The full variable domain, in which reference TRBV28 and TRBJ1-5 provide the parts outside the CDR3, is DVKVTQSSRYLVKRTGEKVFLECVQDMDHENMFWYRQDPGLGLRLIYFSYDVKMKEKGDIPEGYSVSREKKERFSLILESASTNQTSMYLCASSFMRYSNQPQHFGDGTRLSIL.

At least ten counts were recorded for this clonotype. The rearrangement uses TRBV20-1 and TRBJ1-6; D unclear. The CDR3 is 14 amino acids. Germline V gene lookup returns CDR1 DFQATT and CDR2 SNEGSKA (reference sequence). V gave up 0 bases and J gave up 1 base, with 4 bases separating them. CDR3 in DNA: TGCAGTGCTAGAGAGGGATCCTATAATTCACCCCTCCACTTT. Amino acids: CSAREGSYNSPLHF.

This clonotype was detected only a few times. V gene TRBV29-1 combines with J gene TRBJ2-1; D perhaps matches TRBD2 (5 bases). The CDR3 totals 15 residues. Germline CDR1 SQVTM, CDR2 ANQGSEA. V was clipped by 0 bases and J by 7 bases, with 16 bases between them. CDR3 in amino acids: CSVEDGRGPGNEQFF. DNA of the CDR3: TGCAGCGTTGAAGATGGCAGAGGCCCGGGAAATGAGCAGTTCTTC.

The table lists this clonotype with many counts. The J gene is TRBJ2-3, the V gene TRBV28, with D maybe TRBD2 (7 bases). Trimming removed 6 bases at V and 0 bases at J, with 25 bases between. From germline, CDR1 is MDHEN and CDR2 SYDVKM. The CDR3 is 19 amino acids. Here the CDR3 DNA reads TGTGCCAGCAGGAACGAGAGGGGGGGCACATACTCTAGCACAGATACGCAGTATTTT. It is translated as CASRNERGGTYSSTDTQYF.

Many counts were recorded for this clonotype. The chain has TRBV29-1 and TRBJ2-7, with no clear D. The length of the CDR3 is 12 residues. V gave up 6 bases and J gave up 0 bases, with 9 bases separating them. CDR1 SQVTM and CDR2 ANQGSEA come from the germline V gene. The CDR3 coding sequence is TGCAGCGTAATTCTTGACTCCTACGAGCAGTACTTC. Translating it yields CSVILDSYEQYF.

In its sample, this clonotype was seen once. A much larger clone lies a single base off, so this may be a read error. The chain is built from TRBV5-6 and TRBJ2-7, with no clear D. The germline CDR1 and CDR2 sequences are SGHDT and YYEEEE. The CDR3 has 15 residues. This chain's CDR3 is CASGRRASLSYELYF. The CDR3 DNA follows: TGTGCCAGCGGCCGCCGGGCGAGCCTCTCCTACGAGCTGTACTTC.

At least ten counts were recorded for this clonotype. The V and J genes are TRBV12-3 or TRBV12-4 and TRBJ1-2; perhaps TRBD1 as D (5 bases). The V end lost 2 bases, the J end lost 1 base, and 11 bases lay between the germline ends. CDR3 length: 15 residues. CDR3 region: CASSLYPGHNYGYTF. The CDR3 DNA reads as TGTGCCAGCAGTTTATATCCAGGGCATAACTATGGCTACACCTTC.

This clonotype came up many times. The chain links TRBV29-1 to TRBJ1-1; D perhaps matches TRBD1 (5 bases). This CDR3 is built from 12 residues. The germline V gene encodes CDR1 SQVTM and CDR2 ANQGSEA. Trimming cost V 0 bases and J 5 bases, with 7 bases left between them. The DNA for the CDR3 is TGCAGCGTTGAAGATGGGGGAACTGAAGCTTTCTTT. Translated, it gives CSVEDGGTEAFF.

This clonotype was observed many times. The CDR3 here is CSAIPGTSGLPTQYF. The CDR3 coding sequence is TGCAGTGCTATCCCCGGGACTAGCGGCCTCCCTACGCAGTATTTT. The chain employs TRBV20-1 and TRBJ2-3; 11 nucleotides line up with TRBD2. The CDR3 contains 15 residues. The germline V gene encodes CDR1 DFQATT and CDR2 SNEGSKA (reference sequence). V lost 4 bases, J lost 8 bases, and 11 bases stayed unmatched.

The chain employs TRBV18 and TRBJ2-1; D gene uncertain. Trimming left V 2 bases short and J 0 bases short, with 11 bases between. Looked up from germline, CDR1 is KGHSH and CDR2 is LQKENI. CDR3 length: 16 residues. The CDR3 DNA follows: TGTGCCAGCTCACCAATGGGCGGCTTCTCCTACAATGAGCAGTTCTTC. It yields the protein CASSPMGGFSYNEQFF. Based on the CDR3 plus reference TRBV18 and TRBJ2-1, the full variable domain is NAGVMQNPRHLVRRRGQEARLRCSPMKGHSHVYWYRQLPEEGLKFMVYLQKENIIDESGMPKERFSAEFPKEGPSILRIQQVVRGDSAAYFCASSPMGGFSYNEQFFGPGTRLTVL.

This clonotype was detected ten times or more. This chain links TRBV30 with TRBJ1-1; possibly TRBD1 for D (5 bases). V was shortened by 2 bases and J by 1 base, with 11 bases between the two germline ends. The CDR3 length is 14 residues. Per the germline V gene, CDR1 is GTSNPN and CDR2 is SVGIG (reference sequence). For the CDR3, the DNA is TGTGCCTGGAGTCCCAGGGCCTCGAACACTGAAGCTTTCTTT. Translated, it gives CAWSPRASNTEAFF. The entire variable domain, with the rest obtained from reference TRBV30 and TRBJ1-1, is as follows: SQTIHQWPATLVQPVGSPLSLECTVEGTSNPNLYWYRQAAGRGLQLLFYSVGIGQISSEVPQNLSASRPQDRQFILSSKKLLLSDSGFYLCAWSPRASNTEAFFGQGTRLTVV.

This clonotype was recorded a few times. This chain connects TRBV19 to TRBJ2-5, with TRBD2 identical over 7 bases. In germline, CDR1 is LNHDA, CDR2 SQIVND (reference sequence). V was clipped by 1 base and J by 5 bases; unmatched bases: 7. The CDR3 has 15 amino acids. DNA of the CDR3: TGTGCCAGTAGTATAGGGGGGGGACTACAGGAGACCCAGTACTTC. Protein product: CASSIGGGLQETQYF.

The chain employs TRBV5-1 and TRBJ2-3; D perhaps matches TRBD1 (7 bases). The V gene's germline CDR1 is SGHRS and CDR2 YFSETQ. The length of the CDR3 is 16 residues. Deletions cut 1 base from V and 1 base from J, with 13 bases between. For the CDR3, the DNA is TGCGCCAGCAGCTTGTCTCAGGGGGGCGGCACAGATACGCAGTATTTT. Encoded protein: CASSLSQGGGTDTQYF.

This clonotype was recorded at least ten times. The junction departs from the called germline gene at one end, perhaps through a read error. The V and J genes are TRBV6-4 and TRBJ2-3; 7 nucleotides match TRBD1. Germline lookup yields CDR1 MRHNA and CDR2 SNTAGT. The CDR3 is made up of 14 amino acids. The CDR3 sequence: CASGDGQGTDTQYF. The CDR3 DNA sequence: TGTGCCAGCGGTGATGGACAGGGCACAGATACGCAGTATTTT.

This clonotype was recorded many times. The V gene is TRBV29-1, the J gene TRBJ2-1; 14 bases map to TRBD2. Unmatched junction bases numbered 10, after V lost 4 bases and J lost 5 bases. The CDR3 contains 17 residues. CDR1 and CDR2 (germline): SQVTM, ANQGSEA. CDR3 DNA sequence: TGCAGCGTTGGGGGACTAGCGGGGGAAAACTGGGACAATGAGCAGTTCTTC. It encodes CSVGGLAGENWDNEQFF.

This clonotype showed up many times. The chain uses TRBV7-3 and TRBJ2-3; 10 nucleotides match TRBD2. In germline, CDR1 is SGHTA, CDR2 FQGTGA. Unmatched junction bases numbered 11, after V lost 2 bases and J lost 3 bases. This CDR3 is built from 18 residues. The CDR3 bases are TGTGCCAGCAGCTTAGAGAGGGGCCTAGCGGGAGCGACAGATACGCAGTATTTT. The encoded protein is CASSLERGLAGATDTQYF. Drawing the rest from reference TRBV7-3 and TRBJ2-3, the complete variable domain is GAGVSQTPSNKVTEKGKYVELRCDPISGHTALYWYRQSLGQGPEFLIYFQGTGAADDSGLPNDRFFAVRPEGSVSTLKIQRTERGDSAVYLCASSLERGLAGATDTQYFGPGTRLTVL.

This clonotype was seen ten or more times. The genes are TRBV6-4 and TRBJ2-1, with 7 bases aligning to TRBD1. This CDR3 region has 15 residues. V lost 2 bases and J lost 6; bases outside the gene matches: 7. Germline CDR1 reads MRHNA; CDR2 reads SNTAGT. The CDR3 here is CASSDDGPGGNEQFF. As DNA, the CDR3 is TGTGCCAGCAGTGACGATGGCCCAGGGGGCAATGAGCAGTTCTTC.